This T cell receptor (beta chain) was captured by sequencing in a study of shared clonotypes between healthy human individuals. Splitting of CD4+ cells produced CD45RA+ naive and CD45RA-negative memory subsets. General study findings and limits: In the sorted subsets, rarefaction showed sequencing was incomplete despite large depth.

CDR3 length: 15 amino acids. Germline V gene lookup returns CDR1 LNHDA and CDR2 SQIVND (reference sequence). V was trimmed by 5 bases and J by 7 bases, leaving 21 bases between them. Regarding this clone: The antigen remains undetermined.

The method was immunoSEQ multiplex PCR; TCRdb's version includes in-frame clones alone and lacks a portion of them. The top ten clones hold around 9.3% of a sample with just under 350,000 clones, more than 60% of them seen once. This clonotype was sampled from a man younger than 40 in good health. V usage is TRBV19 and J usage is TRBJ2-7, with unresolved D. Specimen: memory CD4+ T cells sorted from blood. Sample subset: CD45RA-negative fraction. CDR3 in amino acids: CASSAATRTPGEQYF. DNA for the CDR3: TGTGCCAGTAGTGCTGCGACTCGGACCCCGGGTGAGCAGTACTTC.